The present entry profiles one TCR beta chain with its context. Its antigen is unidentified. Vbeta (60) and Jbeta (13) primers were used in the PCR. Data came from immunoSEQ multiplex PCR; TCRdb stores just in-frame clones and leaves some out. The table has some 190,000 clones, 80% seen once. Trimming took 5 bases from V and 1 from J, leaving 5 bases between them. The CDR3 runs to 12 residues. CDR1 and CDR2 (germline): SGHVS, FQNEAQ. The data derive from a study of cytomegalovirus exposure and HLA in healthy donors. Regarding the study as a whole: Previously analyzed data showed that most TCR beta V segments were productive at a frequency of about 87% or about 30%.

The chain joins TRBV7-8 to TRBJ1-2, with no clear D. This TCR was recovered from a woman aged 30 to 39 in good health and CMV-seronegative. Sample: PBMCs. The CDR3 DNA sequence: TGTGCCAGCAGCCCCAATAACTATGGCTACACCTTC. Translation gives CASSPNNYGYTF.